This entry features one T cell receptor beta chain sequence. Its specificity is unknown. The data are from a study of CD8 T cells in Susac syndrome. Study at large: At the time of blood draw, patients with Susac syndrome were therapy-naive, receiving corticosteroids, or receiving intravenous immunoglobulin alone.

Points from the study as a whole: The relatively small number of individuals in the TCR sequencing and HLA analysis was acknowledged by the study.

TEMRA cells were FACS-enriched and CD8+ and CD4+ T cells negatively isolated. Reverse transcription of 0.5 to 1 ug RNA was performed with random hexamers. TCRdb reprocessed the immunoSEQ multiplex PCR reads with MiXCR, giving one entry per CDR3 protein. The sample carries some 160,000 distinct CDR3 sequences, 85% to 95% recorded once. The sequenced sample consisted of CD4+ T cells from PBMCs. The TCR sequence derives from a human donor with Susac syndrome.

Here the CDR3 DNA reads TGCAGTGCTAGAGAGACAGGGGATCGGGAGCAGTTCTTC. Amino acid sequence: CSARETGDREQFF. The chain recombines TRBV20-1 with TRBJ2-1, with 8 nucleotides matching TRBD1. The CDR3 runs 13 residues. The V and J ends lost 0 bases and 10 bases, in that order; junction bases with no gene match: 5. Germline values: CDR1 DFQATT, CDR2 SNEGSKA (reference sequence).